The TCR beta chain under discussion was sequenced for a study of T-cell reconstitution after alpha-beta-depleted transplantation in children. Using unique molecular identifiers, the investigators prepared the TCRbeta library. TCRdb called the PCR reads again in MiXCR, with one record for every CDR3 protein. Among 200,000 to 250,000 distinct CDR3 sequences listed, approximately 11% were seen once. Germline CDR1 reads MNHEY; CDR2 reads SMNVEV (reference sequence). The CDR3 has 15 amino acids. The ends were cut back, 2 bases at V and 4 bases at J, with 13 bases in the middle. This clonotype came up many times.

The TCR comes from a child less than two years old with acute myeloid leukemia, due to receive a stem cell transplant. The rearrangement joins TRBV27 to TRBJ2-3, with D possibly being TRBD1 (5 bases). Sequenced material: PBMCs, taken before TCRalphabeta/CD19-depleted stem cell transplant. Written as DNA, the CDR3 is TGTGCCAGCAGTTTAGGCAGGGATATTGCAGATACGCAGTATTTT. It is translated as CASSLGRDIADTQYF.